Each of the 32 T cell receptor beta chains below was sequenced from the same sample in a study of human T cells and chemical hapten exposure. TCRdb called the 5' RACE reads again in MiXCR, with one record for every CDR3 protein. The sample yields about 140,000 distinct CDR3 sequences, roughly 4% seen once. Total RNA extraction was carried out from unfractionated whole blood. The receptor set was obtained from a female donor in good health.

This clonotype was seen repeatedly, ten times or more. At one end the junction does not follow the germline gene, possibly because of a read error. This chain links TRBV4-1 with TRBJ2-5, with TRBD2 matching 11 bases. This CDR3 is 16 amino acids long. Germline CDR1 MGHRA, CDR2 YSYEKL. In DNA, the CDR3 is TGCGCCAGCAGCCAACTACTAGCGGGGGCTGGAGAGCCCCAGTACTTC. It yields the protein CASSQLLAGAGEPQYF.

A few counts support this clonotype. The V and J genes are TRBV20-1 and TRBJ1-2; D gene unclear. CDR1 DFQATT and CDR2 SNEGSKA come from the germline V gene (reference sequence). The CDR3 covers 13 residues. Trimming removed 1 base at V and 5 bases at J, with 11 bases between. In nucleotides, the CDR3 is TGCAGTGCTAGAGGTCTAAAGGGATATGGCTACACCTTC. Its protein is CSARGLKGYGYTF.

This clonotype was detected only a few times. The CDR3 sequence: CSARPFGDSYDTNYGYTF. CDR3 sequence (DNA): TGCAGTGCCAGGCCATTTGGGGACAGCTATGATACTAACTATGGCTACACCTTC. The chain employs TRBV20-1 and TRBJ1-2; 7 bases are a match to TRBD1. Germline V lookup: CDR1 DFQATT, CDR2 SNEGSKA (reference sequence). Trimming took 6 bases from V and 0 from J; bases not matched to a gene: 19. The CDR3 loop spans 18 amino acids.

This clonotype was detected many times. The rearrangement links TRBV5-4 to TRBJ2-2; the match to TRBD1 covers 7 bases. The CDR3 sequence is 16 residues long. The V and J ends lost 2 bases and 2 bases, in that order; junction bases with no gene match: 6. CDR1 and CDR2 from the germline V gene are SGHNT and YYREEE (reference sequence). The CDR3 region is CASSLGSGGNTGELFF. CDR3 nucleotide sequence: TGTGCCAGCAGCTTAGGGTCAGGGGGAAACACCGGGGAGCTGTTTTTT.

This clonotype was picked up many times. This chain uses TRBV12-3 or TRBV12-4 with TRBJ2-3; D is unresolved. CDR3 length: 14 amino acids. V was clipped by 8 bases and J by 0 bases, with 12 bases between them. The CDR3 region is CASSADTSTDTQYF. CDR3 nucleotides: TGTGCCAGCTCTGCAGACACAAGCACAGATACGCAGTATTTT.

There are many counts of this clonotype. The chain employs TRBV7-9 and TRBJ2-7; perhaps TRBD1 as D (5 bases). The CDR3 sequence is 14 residues long. Trimming took off 7 bases at V and 7 bases at J, with 20 bases between the two ends. Germline values: CDR1 SEHNR, CDR2 FQNEAQ (reference sequence). This chain's CDR3 is CASTFRGSIGEQYF. The DNA for the CDR3 is TGTGCCAGCACCTTTAGGGGATCGATCGGGGAGCAGTACTTC.

This clonotype has a count of ten or more. V is TRBV2 and J is TRBJ2-1; D not resolved. This CDR3 spans 14 amino acids. V dropped 6 bases and J dropped 5 bases, with 14 bases sitting between them. CDR1 is SNHLY and CDR2 is FYNNEI in the germline V gene. This CDR3 is CASRAKRGDNEQFF. CDR3 nucleotide sequence: TGTGCCAGCAGAGCAAAGCGTGGAGACAATGAGCAGTTCTTC.

There are a few counts of this clonotype. The V and J genes are TRBV5-4 and TRBJ1-2; D ambiguous. V dropped 0 bases and J dropped 6 bases, with 12 bases sitting between them. The CDR3 runs 14 residues. CDR1 and CDR2 from the germline V gene are SGHNT and YYREEE (reference sequence). The CDR3 coding sequence is TGTGCCAGCAGCTTGGATCGCTCGAAGGATGGCTACACCTTC. Encoded protein: CASSLDRSKDGYTF.

In its sample, this clonotype was seen a few times. This chain uses TRBV6-6 with TRBJ2-2; TRBD2 might be the D (6 bases). V lost 10 bases and J lost 5, with 20 bases in between. The CDR3 consists of 15 residues. Germline loops: CDR1 MNHNY, CDR2 SVGAGI (reference sequence). The DNA of the CDR3 is TGTGCCAACCCTATCCAATGGGGGGAGACCGGGGAGCTGTTTTTT. The encoded protein is CANPIQWGETGELFF.

This clonotype was seen many times. The rearrangement links TRBV6-5 to TRBJ1-6; 7 nucleotides line up with TRBD1. Germline V gene data show CDR1 as MNHEY and CDR2 as SVGAGI. V lost 5 bases and J lost 13; bases outside the gene matches: 8. CDR3 length: 13 residues. The CDR3 DNA follows: TGTGCCAGCAGTGACAGGGTACGATTCCCCCTCCACTTT. Translating gives CASSDRVRFPLHF.

This clonotype was seen repeatedly, ten times or more. The chain couples TRBV11-1 to TRBJ2-1; the D gene is possibly TRBD2 (5 bases). The CDR3 is 12 residues long. Trimming removed 5 bases from V and 9 bases from J, with 11 bases in between. Germline V CDR1 and CDR2: SGHAT, FQDESV (reference sequence). The CDR3 sequence: CASSPGLAEQFF. In DNA form, the CDR3 reads TGTGCCAGCAGCCCAGGACTCGCTGAGCAGTTCTTC.

CDR3 nucleotide sequence: TGTGCCAGCAGTCCCCGAGGCAGGGGGTTGTATGGCTACACCTTC. It specifies CASSPRGRGLYGYTF. The genes are TRBV6-5 and TRBJ1-2; the match to TRBD1 covers 7 bases. The CDR3 has 15 residues. J was trimmed by 5 bases and V by 5 bases; bases with no gene match: 11. Germline CDR1 MNHEY, CDR2 SVGAGI.

The sample holds a few counts of this clonotype. J is TRBJ1-1 and V is TRBV6-5; maybe TRBD1 (5 bases). The CDR3 length is 14 residues. The germline CDR1 and CDR2 sequences are MNHEY and SVGAGI. V dropped 5 bases and J dropped 1 base, with 11 bases sitting between them. CDR3 in DNA: TGTGCCAGCAGTCGCTTCGGGGGGAACACTGAAGCTTTCTTT. Translated: CASSRFGGNTEAFF.

This clonotype was detected ten times or more. V is TRBV20-1 and J is TRBJ2-7; D gene ambiguous. The CDR3 covers 14 residues. Per the germline V gene, CDR1 is DFQATT and CDR2 is SNEGSKA (reference sequence). V lost 3 bases and J lost 0, with 12 bases in between. CDR3 in amino acids: CSARYGSNSYEQYF. The CDR3, as DNA: TGCAGTGCTAGGTATGGGTCGAACTCCTACGAGCAGTACTTC.

This clonotype was observed many times. This sequence joins TRBV7-3 and TRBJ1-1; perhaps TRBD1 as D (5 bases). The CDR3 has 14 amino acids. V lost 2 bases and J lost 6, with 13 bases in between. Germline-derived CDR1 and CDR2 are SGHTA and FQGTGA. CDR3 DNA: TGTGCCAGCAGCTTATACGTGCGGGGCTCTGAAGCTTTCTTT. Translation gives CASSLYVRGSEAFF.

This clonotype has a count of ten or more. The chain has TRBV7-9 and TRBJ1-1; TRBD1 is a possible D gene (6 bases). V was pared by 5 bases and J by 6 bases, with 22 bases between. Germline loops: CDR1 SEHNR, CDR2 FQNEAQ (reference sequence). This CDR3 contains 16 residues. This CDR3 reads CASSPPQTGRLSEAFF. CDR3 in DNA: TGTGCCAGCAGCCCCCCCCAAACAGGGCGCCTATCTGAAGCTTTCTTT.

This clonotype was counted many times. The chain is built from TRBV7-9 and TRBJ1-2; 11 positions agree with TRBD1. This CDR3 comprises 12 residues. CDR1 SEHNR and CDR2 FQNEAQ come from the germline V gene (reference sequence). V shed 5 bases and J 7 bases; nucleotides not matched to a gene: 0. CDR3 nucleotide sequence: TGTGCCAGCAGCGGACAGGGGGCTGGCTACACCTTC. Its protein is CASSGQGAGYTF. Full variable domain (remainder filled in from reference TRBV7-9 and TRBJ1-2): DTGVSQNPRHKITKRGQNVTFRCDPISEHNRLYWYRQTLGQGPEFLTYFQNEAQLEKSRLLSDRFSAERPKGSFSTLEIQRTEQGDSAMYLCASSGQGAGYTFGSGTRLTVV.

This clonotype occurred many times. V gene TRBV27 combines with J gene TRBJ1-1; D not resolved. CDR1 and CDR2 from the germline V gene are MNHEY and SMNVEV (reference sequence). CDR3 size: 14 residues. The V end lost 6 bases, the J end lost 1 base, and 12 bases lay between the germline ends. CDR3 loop: CASSRAGPNTEAFF. The CDR3 bases are TGTGCCAGCAGCCGCGCCGGTCCGAACACTGAAGCTTTCTTT.

V is TRBV24-1 and J is TRBJ2-1, with D possibly being TRBD2 (6 bases). The V end lost 5 bases, the J end lost 8 bases, and 15 bases lay between the germline ends. The CDR3 has 14 residues. Germline V gene lookup returns CDR1 KGHDR and CDR2 SFDVKD. The CDR3, as DNA: TGTGCCACCAGTGTTGGGGGGTCCGTCGATGAGCAGTTCTTC. Protein product: CATSVGGSVDEQFF.

There are a few counts of this clonotype. The V call is TRBV5-5, the J call TRBJ1-1; no clear D. In germline, CDR1 is SGHKS, CDR2 YYEKEE (reference sequence). The CDR3 runs 13 residues. Trimming pared 5 bases from V and 1 base from J, leaving 9 bases between. CDR3 DNA: TGTGCCAGCAGGGTCGGACGGAACACTGAAGCTTTCTTT. Its translation is CASRVGRNTEAFF. The variable domain in full, with the rest retrieved from reference TRBV5-5 and TRBJ1-1, is DAGVTQSPTHLIKTRGQQVTLRCSPISGHKSVSWYQQVLGQGPQFIFQYYEKEERGRGNFPDRFSARQFPNYSSELNVNALLLGDSALYLCASRVGRNTEAFFGQGTRLTVV.

This clonotype came up many times. This chain's CDR3 is CSVSTTVVYEQYF. In nucleotides, the CDR3 is TGCAGCGTATCTACCACAGTCGTTTACGAGCAGTACTTC. J is TRBJ2-7 and V is TRBV29-1; D gene ambiguous. This CDR3 comprises 13 residues. Trimming took 6 bases from V and 4 from J, leaving 16 bases between them. From germline, CDR1 is SQVTM and CDR2 ANQGSEA.

This clonotype was picked up many times. V usage is TRBV20-1 and J usage is TRBJ2-7; maybe TRBD2 (6 bases). Germline CDR1 is DFQATT and CDR2 is SNEGSKA (reference sequence). The CDR3 is 14 residues long. V gave up 0 bases and J gave up 2 bases, with 11 bases separating them. CDR3 bases: TGCAGTGCTAGAGATCCCCGGGGGACCTACGAGCAGTACTTC. Protein sequence: CSARDPRGTYEQYF.

Concerning this clonotype: It may be a read error: a sequence one base away is much more abundant. The V gene is TRBV29-1, the J gene TRBJ2-7, with D possibly being TRBD1 (5 bases). Germline assignment: CDR1 SQVTM and CDR2 ANQGSEA. There are 11 residues in the CDR3. CDR3 sequence reads: CNAKTAYEQYF. DNA for the CDR3: TGCAACGCGAAGACAGCCTACGAGCAGTACTTC.

This clonotype was seen at least ten times. J is TRBJ2-1 and V is TRBV7-2, with a possible D match to TRBD2 (5 bases). Germline CDR1 SGHTA, CDR2 FQGNSA. The CDR3 length is 18 residues. Trimming removed 5 bases at V and 1 base at J, with 21 bases between. In nucleotides, the CDR3 is TGTGCCAGCAGCCCTACAAATCTAGCCCTAGCTTCCTACAATGAGCAGTTCTTC. Translation: CASSPTNLALASYNEQFF.

This clonotype has more than one count but fewer than ten. V and J are TRBV4-1 and TRBJ1-1, with D perhaps matching TRBD1 (6 bases). This CDR3 is built from 17 residues. CDR1 MGHRA and CDR2 YSYEKL come from the germline V gene. V was pared by 0 bases and J by 1 base, with 15 bases between. CDR3 loop: CASSQEARTATNTEAFF. DNA of the CDR3: TGCGCCAGCAGCCAAGAGGCCCGGACAGCCACGAACACTGAAGCTTTCTTT.

This clonotype was picked up a small number of times. This chain connects TRBV19 to TRBJ1-2, with D possibly TRBD1 on 5 matching bases. V lost 7 bases, J lost 1 base, and 10 bases lay in between. This CDR3 spans 13 amino acids. From germline, CDR1 is LNHDA and CDR2 SQIVND (reference sequence). CDR3 nucleotides: TGTGCCAGTACTAGGGGCGGTAACTATGGCTACACCTTC. Protein: CASTRGGNYGYTF. The complete variable domain, with remaining parts taken from reference TRBV19 and TRBJ1-2, reads DGGITQSPKYLFRKEGQNVTLSCEQNLNHDAMYWYRQDPGQGLRLIYYSQIVNDFQKGDIAEGYSVSREKKESFPLTVTSAQKNPTAFYLCASTRGGNYGYTFGSGTRLTVV.

On this clonotype itself: This may stem from a read error, because a much larger clone lies one nucleotide away. The CDR3 DNA is TGTGCCAGCAGCGGAGACAGGCAAGGGTACAATGAGCAGTTCTTC. Its protein product is CASSGDRQGYNEQFF. This chain links TRBV5-4 with TRBJ2-1, with D perhaps matching TRBD1 (6 bases). This CDR3 comprises 15 residues. V lost 4 bases to trimming and J lost 4 bases, with 15 bases between them. Germline V gene data show CDR1 as SGHNT and CDR2 as YYREEE (reference sequence).

In its sample, this clonotype was seen many times. J is TRBJ1-5 and V is TRBV2; 9 nucleotides line up with TRBD1. Germline-derived CDR1 and CDR2 are SNHLY and FYNNEI. This CDR3 spans 15 amino acids. The ends lost 6 bases at V and 4 bases at J; junction bases unmatched: 7. DNA for the CDR3: TGTGCCAGCAGCAAACAGGGGGCGAGAAATCAGCCCCAGCATTTT. The encoded protein is CASSKQGARNQPQHF.

This clonotype has at least ten counts. This chain links TRBV2 with TRBJ1-1; TRBD1 matches at 7 bases. V lost 6 bases, J lost 10 bases, and 5 bases stayed unmatched. This CDR3 contains 11 residues. Germline V gene data show CDR1 as SNHLY and CDR2 as FYNNEI. The CDR3 is CASSPRGRAFF. The CDR3 DNA reads TGTGCCAGCAGCCCGAGGGGGCGAGCTTTCTTT.

Concerning this clonotype itself: A much larger clonotype is one base distant, so this may be a read error. The chain is built from TRBV7-9 and TRBJ2-7, with D maybe TRBD2 (6 bases). The germline V gene encodes CDR1 SEHNR and CDR2 FQNEAQ (reference sequence). V was clipped by 1 base and J by 5 bases, with 12 bases between them. The CDR3 consists of 14 residues. DNA for the CDR3: TGTGCCAGCAGCTTAGTGGCGGGGAACGACGAGCAGTACTTC. Translation: CASSLVAGNDEQYF.

This clonotype was detected ten times or more. The chain carries TRBV12-3 or TRBV12-4 and TRBJ1-1; TRBD1 matches 9 bases. V dropped 5 bases and J dropped 3; count of bases not matched to a gene: 4. The CDR3 consists of 14 residues. The DNA for the CDR3 is TGTGCCAGCAGTGGGACAGGGCGGTACACTGAAGCTTTCTTT. Translating gives CASSGTGRYTEAFF.

This clonotype was counted at least ten times. J is TRBJ2-6 and V is TRBV4-1; perhaps TRBD1 as D (7 bases). The CDR3 is 19 amino acids. V lost 0 bases to trimming and J lost 0 bases, with 15 bases between them. Germline CDR1 is MGHRA and CDR2 is YSYEKL. CDR3: CASSQEGAGQYSGANVLTF. For the CDR3, the DNA is TGCGCCAGCAGCCAAGAAGGTGCGGGACAGTACTCTGGGGCCAACGTCCTGACTTTC.